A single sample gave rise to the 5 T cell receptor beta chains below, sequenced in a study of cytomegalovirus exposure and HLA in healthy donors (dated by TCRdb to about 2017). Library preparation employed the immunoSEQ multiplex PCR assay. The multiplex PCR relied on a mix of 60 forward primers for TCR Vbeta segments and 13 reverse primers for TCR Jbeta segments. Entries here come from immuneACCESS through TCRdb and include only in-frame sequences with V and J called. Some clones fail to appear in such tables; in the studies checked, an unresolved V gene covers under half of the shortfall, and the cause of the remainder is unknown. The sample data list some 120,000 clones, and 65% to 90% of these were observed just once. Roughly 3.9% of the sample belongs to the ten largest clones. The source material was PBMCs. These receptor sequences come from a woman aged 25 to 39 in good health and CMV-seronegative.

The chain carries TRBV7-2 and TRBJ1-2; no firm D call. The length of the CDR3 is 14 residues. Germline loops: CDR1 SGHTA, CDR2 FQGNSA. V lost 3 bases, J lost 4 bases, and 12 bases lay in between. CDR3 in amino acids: CASSFYEEVYGYTF. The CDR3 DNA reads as TGTGCCAGCAGCTTCTACGAAGAGGTCTATGGCTACACCTTC.

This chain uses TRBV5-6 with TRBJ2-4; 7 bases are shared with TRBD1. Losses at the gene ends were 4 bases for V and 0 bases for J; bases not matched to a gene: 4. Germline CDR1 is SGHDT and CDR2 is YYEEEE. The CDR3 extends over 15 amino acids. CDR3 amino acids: CASSLGQLAKNIQYF. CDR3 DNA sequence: TGTGCCAGCAGCCTGGGACAGTTAGCCAAAAACATTCAGTACTTC.

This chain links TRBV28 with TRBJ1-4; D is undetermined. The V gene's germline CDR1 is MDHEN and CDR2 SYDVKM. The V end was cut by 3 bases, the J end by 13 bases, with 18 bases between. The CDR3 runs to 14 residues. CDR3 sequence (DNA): TGTGCCAGCAGTTTGCGGTCGGGAGGGCCGGGACTGTTTTTT. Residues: CASSLRSGGPGLFF.

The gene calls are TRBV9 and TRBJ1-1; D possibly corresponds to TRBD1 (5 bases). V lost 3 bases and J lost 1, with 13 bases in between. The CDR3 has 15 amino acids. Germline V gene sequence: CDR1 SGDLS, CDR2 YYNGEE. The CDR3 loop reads CASSERPQGNTEAFF. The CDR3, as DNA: TGTGCCAGCAGCGAGAGACCTCAGGGGAACACTGAAGCTTTCTTT.

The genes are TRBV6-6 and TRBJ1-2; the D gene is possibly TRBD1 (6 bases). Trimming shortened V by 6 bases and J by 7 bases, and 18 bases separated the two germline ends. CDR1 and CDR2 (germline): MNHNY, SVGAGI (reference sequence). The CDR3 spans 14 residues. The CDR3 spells CASRLKRQGSGYTF. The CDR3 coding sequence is TGTGCCAGCAGACTTAAAAGGCAGGGGTCTGGCTACACCTTC.